Listed here are 24 T cell receptor beta chains from one sample, sequenced in a study of blood T cell repertoires in COVID-19. Clones were sequenced by immunoSEQ multiplex PCR, and TCRdb holds only the in-frame ones, with some missing. The sample includes about 190,000 clones, over 75% of them seen just once. The specimen was peripheral blood. These receptors originate from a woman older than 75 with active or convalescent COVID-19.

The V gene is TRBV2, the J gene TRBJ2-3; the match to TRBD2 covers 12 bases. Germline V gene data show CDR1 as SNHLY and CDR2 as FYNNEI. The CDR3 has 16 residues. V shed 4 bases, J shed 1 base, and the junction held 3 bases outside the gene matches. The CDR3 nucleotides read TGTGCCAGCAGTGCCCGGACTAGCGGGGGCACAGATACGCAGTATTTT. It encodes CASSARTSGGTDTQYF. The whole variable domain, filled in from reference TRBV2 and TRBJ2-3, reads EPEVTQTPSHQVTQMGQEVILRCVPISNHLYFYWYRQILGQKVEFLVSFYNNEISEKSEIFDDQFSVERPDGSNFTLKIRSTKLEDSAMYFCASSARTSGGTDTQYFGPGTRLTVL.

This clone was recorded only once. The chain combines TRBV7-6 with TRBJ1-5; 8 bases line up with TRBD1. With 4 bases clipped from V and 9 bases from J, the junction kept 11 bases outside the gene matches. The CDR3 spans 15 residues. CDR1 is SGHVS and CDR2 is FNYEAQ in the germline V gene. CDR3: CASSSHLTGVGPQHF. CDR3 coding DNA: TGTGCCAGCAGCTCTCATCTGACAGGGGTAGGGCCCCAGCATTTT.

The chain employs TRBV6-1 and TRBJ2-3; tentatively, D is TRBD2 (5 bases). CDR3 length: 13 residues. CDR1 and CDR2 from the germline V gene are MNHNS and SASEGT. V was trimmed by 2 bases and J by 3 bases, leaving 6 bases between them. In DNA, the CDR3 is TGTGCCAGCAGTGAAAGAGGGACAGATACGCAGTATTTT. Its protein product is CASSERGTDTQYF.

The V gene is TRBV9, the J gene TRBJ2-3, with a possible D match to TRBD2 (6 bases). The CDR3 is 16 residues long. V was shortened by 0 bases and J by 0 bases, with 11 bases between the two germline ends. Per the germline V gene, CDR1 is SGDLS and CDR2 is YYNGEE. The CDR3 is CASSVGVRGSTDTQYF. The DNA of the CDR3 is TGTGCCAGCAGCGTAGGTGTGCGGGGAAGCACAGATACGCAGTATTTT.

V is TRBV10-3 and J is TRBJ1-5, with D possibly TRBD1 on 5 matching bases. CDR3 size: 13 residues. The germline V and J ends were trimmed by 11 bases and 0 bases, with 11 bases remaining between them. The germline gives CDR1 ENHRY, CDR2 SYGVKD. The CDR3 sequence: CAVQGDSNQPQHF. As DNA, the CDR3 is TGTGCCGTACAAGGGGATAGCAATCAGCCCCAGCATTTT.

J is TRBJ2-7 and V is TRBV6-2 or TRBV6-3, with 8 bases identical to TRBD1. CDR3 size: 15 residues. V was pared by 5 bases and J by 0 bases, with 6 bases of the junction left unmatched. Germline CDR1 reads MNHEY; CDR2 reads SVGEGT. The CDR3 DNA reads TGTGCCAGCAGTCGGACAGGGACTTTCTCCTACGAGCAGTACTTC. It is translated as CASSRTGTFSYEQYF.

The chain joins TRBV15 to TRBJ2-7; the match to TRBD1 covers 9 bases. Germline CDR1 and CDR2: LNHNV and YYDKDF (reference sequence). This CDR3 region has 15 residues. Trimming removed 0 bases from V and 2 bases from J; junction bases left unmatched: 2. Here the CDR3 reads CATSREGTGTYEQYF. The CDR3 DNA reads TGTGCCACCAGCAGAGAGGGGACAGGGACCTACGAGCAGTACTTC.

The rearrangement uses TRBV7-9 and TRBJ1-4; TRBD1 matches at 8 bases. V was clipped by 5 bases and J by 8 bases; unmatched bases: 4. This CDR3 contains 13 residues. Per the germline V gene, CDR1 is SEHNR and CDR2 is FQNEAQ (reference sequence). CDR3 nucleotide sequence: TGTGCCAGCAGCCCCCGACAGGGGGAAAAACTGTTTTTT. It is translated as CASSPRQGEKLFF.

The rearrangement links TRBV10-2 to TRBJ2-1; 10 bases match TRBD2. V shed 10 bases and J 4 bases; nucleotides not matched to a gene: 7. This CDR3 is built from 14 residues. Germline values: CDR1 WSHSY, CDR2 SAAADI. CDR3 region: CATWSGGAYNEQFF. The CDR3 DNA sequence: TGCGCCACCTGGAGCGGGGGGGCGTACAATGAGCAGTTCTTC.

The chain employs TRBV7-9 and TRBJ2-1; a possible D gene is TRBD2 (6 bases). With 4 bases removed from V and 5 bases from J, the gap between germline ends came to 15 bases. CDR1 is SEHNR, CDR2 FQNEAQ, per germline (reference sequence). The CDR3 loop spans 15 amino acids. CDR3: CASSSQVWGDNEQFF. CDR3 bases: TGTGCCAGCAGCTCCCAGGTATGGGGGGACAATGAGCAGTTCTTC.

This CDR3 reads CASSSGQEETQYF. Written as DNA, the CDR3 is TGTGCCAGCAGCTCGGGACAGGAAGAGACCCAGTACTTC. This sequence joins TRBV7-3 and TRBJ2-5; TRBD1 aligns across 8 bases. The CDR3 is 13 amino acids. The V and J ends lost 4 bases and 3 bases, in that order; junction bases with no gene match: 1. CDR1 is SGHTA and CDR2 is FQGTGA in the germline V gene.

The chain links TRBV11-2 to TRBJ1-1; 8 bases align to TRBD1. The V and J ends lost 6 bases and 11 bases, in that order; junction bases with no gene match: 11. Germline-derived CDR1 and CDR2 are SGHAT and FQNNGV. The CDR3 totals 13 residues. The CDR3 region is CASRGGQAGSAFF. In DNA, the CDR3 is TGTGCCAGCAGGGGGGGACAGGCCGGATCGGCTTTCTTT. The whole variable domain, remainder taken from reference TRBV11-2 and TRBJ1-1, is EAGVAQSPRYKIIEKRQSVAFWCNPISGHATLYWYQQILGQGPKLLIQFQNNGVVDDSQLPKDRFSAERLKGVDSTLKIQPAKLEDSAVYLCASRGGQAGSAFFGQGTRLTVV.

V gene TRBV10-1 combines with J gene TRBJ1-2, with 7 bases identical to TRBD1. After removal of 8 bases from V and 2 bases from J, the junction contained 5 bases not matched to a gene. CDR3 length: 13 residues. The germline V gene has CDR1 WNHNN and CDR2 SYGVQD (reference sequence). The CDR3 DNA follows: TGCGCCAGCGCCTTGGACAGGAACTATGGCTACACCTTC. Translation: CASALDRNYGYTF.

V gene TRBV11-3 combines with J gene TRBJ2-2, with TRBD2 matching 7 bases. V shed 5 bases and J 4 bases; nucleotides not matched to a gene: 7. In germline, CDR1 is SGHNT, CDR2 YENEEA. There are 15 residues in the CDR3. CDR3: CASSRWGGVTGELFF. The DNA for the CDR3 is TGTGCCAGCAGCCGCTGGGGGGGAGTCACCGGGGAGCTGTTTTTT.

The chain has TRBV6-5 and TRBJ1-3; D not resolved. Looked up from germline, CDR1 is MNHEY and CDR2 is SVGAGI. CDR3 length equals 15 residues. V was pared by 7 bases and J by 2 bases, with 15 bases between. The chain's CDR3 is CASNPTGLPGNTIYF. Written as DNA, the CDR3 is TGTGCCAGCAATCCGACTGGCCTACCTGGAAACACCATATATTTT.

The chain recombines TRBV10-3 with TRBJ1-1; 10 positions match TRBD1. The germline V gene has CDR1 ENHRY and CDR2 SYGVKD. The CDR3 sequence is 14 residues long. The trim removed 6 bases at V and 1 base at J, leaving 2 bases unmatched. In nucleotides, the CDR3 is TGTGCCATCAGGGACAGGGGGGGGAACACTGAAGCTTTCTTT. As protein: CAIRDRGGNTEAFF.

This clone was detected only once. The V gene is TRBV7-9, the J gene TRBJ1-2; D remains ambiguous. The V end lost 5 bases, the J end lost 7 bases, and 14 bases lay between the germline ends. CDR1 SEHNR and CDR2 FQNEAQ come from the germline V gene (reference sequence). CDR3 length equals 13 residues. The CDR3 DNA is TGTGCCAGCAGCCGAGACGGGGTTAGTGGCTACACCTTC. Residues: CASSRDGVSGYTF. The whole variable domain, remainder taken from reference TRBV7-9 and TRBJ1-2, is DTGVSQNPRHKITKRGQNVTFRCDPISEHNRLYWYRQTLGQGPEFLTYFQNEAQLEKSRLLSDRFSAERPKGSFSTLEIQRTEQGDSAMYLCASSRDGVSGYTFGSGTRLTVV.

This clone was seen a handful of times. This chain links TRBV4-1 with TRBJ2-3, with 10 bases that match TRBD2. Per germline, CDR1 MGHRA and CDR2 YSYEKL. J lost 1 base, V lost 0 bases, and 4 bases had no gene match. The CDR3 is 17 amino acids. The DNA for the CDR3 is TGCGCCAGCAGCCAAGATTTCGGGACTAGCGGCACAGATACGCAGTATTTT. Its protein is CASSQDFGTSGTDTQYF.

The chain links TRBV2 to TRBJ1-5; D is unresolved. The CDR3 spans 12 residues. Trimming removed 4 bases at V and 7 bases at J, with 8 bases between. Germline CDR1 SNHLY, CDR2 FYNNEI. CDR3 sequence: CASSVLLQPQHF. The CDR3 bases are TGTGCCAGCAGTGTATTACTGCAGCCCCAGCATTTT.

The V gene is TRBV5-1, the J gene TRBJ1-4, with D perhaps TRBD1 (6 bases). The germline V gene has CDR1 SGHRS and CDR2 YFSETQ. The CDR3 length is 14 residues. Trimming pared 6 bases from V and 7 bases from J, leaving 16 bases between. CDR3 region: CASTPWEGGEKLFF. The CDR3 bases are TGCGCCAGCACCCCCTGGGAAGGGGGTGAAAAACTGTTTTTT.

The DNA for the CDR3 is TGTGCCAGCAGCACTAGCGGGGGGTACCAAGAGACCCAGTACTTC. It translates to CASSTSGGYQETQYF. The chain is built from TRBV6-5 and TRBJ2-5; 12 bases match TRBD2. Germline CDR1 MNHEY, CDR2 SVGAGI. The V and J ends lost 6 bases and 0 bases, in that order; junction bases with no gene match: 2. The CDR3 consists of 15 residues.

The chain recombines TRBV28 with TRBJ2-1, with 10 bases lining up with TRBD2. The J segment lost 8 bases and the V segment lost 8 bases, leaving 12 bases of the junction unmatched. CDR1 and CDR2 from the germline V gene are MDHEN and SYDVKM. The CDR3 contains 15 residues. Written as DNA, the CDR3 is TGTGCCAGCGGCCCCTCCCAGCGGGGGGGAGATGAGCAGTTCTTC. Amino acid sequence: CASGPSQRGGDEQFF.

V usage is TRBV1 and J usage is TRBJ2-1; no check of the table's D call, TRBD2, against the DNA was made. TRBV1 is classified as a pseudogene. CDR3 length equals 14 residues. CDR3 amino acids: CTSSQVNIAGEQFF. CDR3 DNA: TGCACCAGCAGCCAAGTTAACATCGCGGGGGAGCAGTTCTTC.

The chain carries TRBV6-2 or TRBV6-3 and TRBJ1-1; TRBD1 agrees at 9 bases. CDR3 length: 15 residues. V lost 0 bases to trimming and J lost 4 bases; unmatched junction nucleotides: 3. CDR1 and CDR2 from the germline V gene are MNHEY and SVGEGT. CDR3: CASSYSMTGGTEAFF. CDR3 DNA sequence: TGTGCCAGCAGTTACTCAATGACAGGGGGCACTGAAGCTTTCTTT.